Listed here are 22 T cell receptor beta chains from one sample, sequenced in a study of T cell responses to AZD1222 COVID-19 vaccine. Clones were sequenced by immunoSEQ multiplex PCR, and TCRdb holds only the in-frame ones, with some missing. The sample holds roughly 120,000 clones, over 75% seen once. The specimen was peripheral blood, collected on day 0 of AZD1222 vaccination. The receptor source for this set is an adult in good health.

V is TRBV11-2 and J is TRBJ2-7, with TRBD1 as a possible D gene (5 bases). Trimming took off 5 bases at V and 7 bases at J, with 21 bases between the two ends. This CDR3 region has 15 residues. Germline CDR1 SGHAT, CDR2 FQNNGV. The CDR3, as DNA: TGTGCCAGCAGCCTACAATCAAGGGGTACATGGGAGCAGTACTTC. The encoded protein is CASSLQSRGTWEQYF.

In this sample, this clone turned up a few times. This chain uses TRBV5-1 with TRBJ1-6; no firm D call. Germline CDR1 reads SGHRS; CDR2 reads YFSETQ. Trimming cost V 0 bases and J 11 bases, with 12 bases left between them. CDR3 length equals 14 residues. The CDR3 DNA reads as TGCGCCAGCAGCTTGGCCGGAGATAGTACACCCCTCCACTTT. This translates into CASSLAGDSTPLHF.

The chain combines TRBV28 with TRBJ1-2, with TRBD1 as a possible D gene (6 bases). Trimming stripped 2 bases from V and 2 bases from J, with 21 bases between. CDR1 is MDHEN and CDR2 is SYDVKM in the germline V gene. The CDR3 is 18 residues long. CDR3 sequence (DNA): TGTGCCAGCAGTTTACCCGGGACATCCTTGCCCGGGAACTATGGCTACACCTTC. Its protein product is CASSLPGTSLPGNYGYTF.

The chain joins TRBV15 to TRBJ2-7; 8 bases align to TRBD1. The junction had 7 bases not matched to a gene; V was cut back by 0 bases and J by 6 bases. The CDR3 contains 15 residues. The germline gives CDR1 LNHNV, CDR2 YYDKDF (reference sequence). The CDR3 reads CATSRDQGAQVEQYF. The CDR3 coding sequence is TGTGCCACCAGCAGAGATCAGGGGGCGCAGGTCGAGCAGTACTTC.

DNA of the CDR3: TGTGCCAGCAGTCCCGGAAGGTTTCGGCGCAATCAGCCCCAGCATTTT. Protein product: CASSPGRFRRNQPQHF. The gene calls are TRBV28 and TRBJ1-5, with D hard to call. CDR3 length: 16 residues. Deletions cut 5 bases from V and 2 bases from J, with 16 bases between. Germline V gene lookup returns CDR1 MDHEN and CDR2 SYDVKM.

The sample holds one count of this clone. The chain carries TRBV9 and TRBJ2-7; no firm D call. The V end lost 0 bases, the J end lost 0 bases, and 10 bases lay between the germline ends. This CDR3 comprises 15 residues. CDR1 SGDLS and CDR2 YYNGEE come from the germline V gene. The CDR3 loop reads CASSVVPGSSYEQYF. The CDR3 bases are TGTGCCAGCAGCGTAGTACCGGGCAGCTCCTACGAGCAGTACTTC.

The chain employs TRBV24-1 and TRBJ1-2; D gene unclear. Germline assignment: CDR1 KGHDR and CDR2 SFDVKD. Trimming left V 5 bases short and J 6 bases short, with 9 bases between. This CDR3 region has 12 residues. CDR3 nucleotides: TGTGCCACCAGTGGGGGAGGTCATGGCTACACCTTC. Encoded protein: CATSGGGHGYTF.

The rearrangement links TRBV2 to TRBJ1-6; unclear D gene. CDR3 length equals 12 residues. V was trimmed by 6 bases and J by 7 bases, leaving 7 bases between them. CDR1 and CDR2 from the germline V gene are SNHLY and FYNNEI. The CDR3 DNA reads as TGTGCCAGCAGAGGGAGCAATTCACCCCTCCACTTT. It is translated as CASRGSNSPLHF.

The V and J genes are TRBV15 and TRBJ1-5; the match to TRBD1 covers 10 bases. Trimming removed 3 bases from V and 0 bases from J; junction bases left unmatched: 11. The CDR3 has 19 residues. Germline V gene data show CDR1 as LNHNV and CDR2 as YYDKDF (reference sequence). This CDR3 is CATSSVGGQGPYSNQPQHF. The CDR3 DNA reads TGTGCCACCAGCAGTGTGGGGGGACAGGGGCCTTATAGCAATCAGCCCCAGCATTTT.

J is TRBJ2-2 and V is TRBV29-1, with unresolved D. The CDR3 totals 13 residues. Germline CDR1 SQVTM, CDR2 ANQGSEA. Trimming left V 3 bases short and J 6 bases short, with 11 bases between. The CDR3 coding sequence is TGCAGCGTTGACGGCAGTCAGGCCGGGGAGCTGTTTTTT. Residues: CSVDGSQAGELFF.

The chain has TRBV7-2 and TRBJ2-7, with D possibly TRBD2 on 5 matching bases. The CDR3 contains 13 residues. Germline V gene lookup returns CDR1 SGHTA and CDR2 FQGNSA. With 5 bases removed from V and 0 bases from J, the gap between germline ends came to 8 bases. Written as DNA, the CDR3 is TGTGCCAGCAGCCCACGGGGCTCCTACGAGCAGTACTTC. Its protein product is CASSPRGSYEQYF.

The V gene is TRBV27, the J gene TRBJ1-2, with no clear D. The germline V gene has CDR1 MNHEY and CDR2 SMNVEV (reference sequence). V gave up 4 bases and J gave up 4 bases, with 10 bases separating them. CDR3 size: 13 residues. CDR3: CASSSKGAYGYTF. CDR3 DNA sequence: TGTGCCAGCAGTTCCAAGGGAGCCTATGGCTACACCTTC.

The chain employs TRBV27 and TRBJ2-1, with D tentatively TRBD1 or TRBD2 (6 bases each). V was pared by 2 bases and J by 7 bases, with 15 bases between. This CDR3 comprises 15 residues. From germline, CDR1 is MNHEY and CDR2 SMNVEV (reference sequence). The CDR3 region has the DNA TGTGCCAGCAGTTTAGTACAGGGAGGATTGAATGAGCAGTTCTTC. Amino acids: CASSLVQGGLNEQFF.

The chain recombines TRBV5-4 with TRBJ2-7; 7 bases agree with TRBD2. J lost 1 base, V lost 2 bases, and 9 bases had no gene match. This CDR3 has 16 amino acids. CDR1 SGHNT and CDR2 YYREEE come from the germline V gene (reference sequence). In nucleotides, the CDR3 is TGTGCCAGCAGCTTCCGGGGTAGCGGGTTTTCCTACGAGCAGTACTTC. It specifies CASSFRGSGFSYEQYF.

This clone was observed a single time. The V call is TRBV6-6, the J call TRBJ1-2; D is uncertain. The CDR3 is made up of 11 amino acids. The V gene's germline CDR1 is MNHNY and CDR2 SVGAGI (reference sequence). Trimming removed 2 bases at V and 6 bases at J, with 4 bases between. The CDR3 here is CASSYQDGYTF. CDR3 DNA: TGTGCCAGCAGTTACCAGGATGGCTACACCTTC.

Here the CDR3 reads CASSLQGLGGHTEAFF. CDR3 sequence (DNA): TGTGCCAGCTCACTCCAGGGGCTCGGTGGGCACACTGAAGCTTTCTTT. This sequence joins TRBV18 and TRBJ1-1; possible D gene TRBD1, 6 bases. Trimming removed 4 bases from V and 3 bases from J, with 18 bases in between. CDR3 size: 16 residues. CDR1 is KGHSH and CDR2 is LQKENI in the germline V gene.

The chain couples TRBV5-6 to TRBJ2-4; 7 bases are a match to TRBD2. The CDR3 sequence is 16 residues long. Germline-derived CDR1 and CDR2 are SGHDT and YYEEEE. V gave up 0 bases and J gave up 2 bases; unmatched junction bases: 5. The CDR3 spells CASSLVAGEPKNIQYF. CDR3 nucleotides: TGTGCCAGCAGCTTGGTGGCGGGAGAACCCAAAAACATTCAGTACTTC.

The gene calls are TRBV18 and TRBJ2-2, with D unresolved. CDR1 and CDR2 from the germline V gene are KGHSH and LQKENI. The CDR3 contains 13 residues. V was pared by 4 bases and J by 8 bases, with 11 bases between. CDR3 protein: CASSRPTVGELFF. Here the CDR3 DNA reads TGTGCCAGCTCACGACCGACGGTAGGGGAGCTGTTTTTT.

The chain links TRBV27 to TRBJ1-1, with 7 bases matching TRBD1. J lost 4 bases, V lost 8 bases, and 10 bases had no gene match. This CDR3 has 14 amino acids. From germline, CDR1 is MNHEY and CDR2 SMNVEV (reference sequence). The chain's CDR3 is CASADRARGTEAFF. For the CDR3, the DNA is TGTGCCAGCGCTGACAGGGCGAGAGGCACTGAAGCTTTCTTT.

The chain employs TRBV7-8 and TRBJ1-2; D might be TRBD1 (6 bases). The V gene's germline CDR1 is SGHVS and CDR2 FQNEAQ. Trimming took 0 bases from V and 8 from J, leaving 10 bases between them. The CDR3 is made up of 13 amino acids. The CDR3 reads CASSLAFRGGYTF. Here the CDR3 DNA reads TGTGCCAGCAGCTTAGCGTTCAGGGGAGGCTACACCTTC. Filled out from reference TRBV7-8 and TRBJ1-2, the complete variable domain reads GAGVSQSPRYKVAKRGQDVALRCDPISGHVSLFWYQQALGQGPEFLTYFQNEAQLDKSGLPSDRFFAERPEGSVSTLKIQRTQQEDSAVYLCASSLAFRGGYTFGSGTRLTVV.

The rearrangement links TRBV4-1 to TRBJ2-7, with a possible D match to TRBD2 (6 bases). There are 15 residues in the CDR3. V lost 6 bases and J lost 0, with 15 bases in between. Germline V gene data show CDR1 as MGHRA and CDR2 as YSYEKL. Here the CDR3 DNA reads TGCGCCAGCAGGCAATGGGACGGGAGCTCCTACGAGCAGTACTTC. Its protein is CASRQWDGSSYEQYF.

The chain employs TRBV10-3 and TRBJ2-5; D may be TRBD2 (6 bases). The CDR3 runs 13 residues. Germline CDR1 and CDR2: ENHRY and SYGVKD. V lost 7 bases and J lost 2, with 11 bases in between. CDR3: CAIKTGDQETQYF. The CDR3 bases are TGTGCCATCAAAACGGGGGATCAAGAGACCCAGTACTTC.